Below, one T cell receptor beta chain is given with its context. Antigen: not known. A much larger clone differs by one base, so this may be a read error. A CD8+CD4-CCR7+CD45RA+ phenotype served as the sorting definition for naive CD8 T cells. This specimen belongs to a study of molecular identifiers for immune sequencing clone quantification. Study findings and constraints: Clones that exceeded 20 RNA copies held over 99% of effector molecules, yet under 1% in naive cells.

Library preparation followed earlier protocols using designated TCR primers. One entry per CDR3 protein results from TCRdb running MiXCR on the PCR reads. The sample lists approximately 670,000 distinct CDR3 sequences; 15% to 20% were seen once. This CDR3 spans 16 amino acids. Germline V gene sequence: CDR1 SNHLY, CDR2 FYNNEI. The source of this sequence is a human donor in good health. Some libraries in this study had Jurkat cell RNA spiked in. Sequenced input: naive CD8+ T cells from blood, with Jurkat cell RNA spiked in. Subset of the sample: FACS-sorted CD8+CD4-CCR7+CD45RA+ naive T cells. The rearrangement links TRBV2 to TRBJ2-3, with a possible D match to TRBD1 (5 bases). The DNA end is more similar to TRBJ1-5, so the J call may be wrong. CDR3 protein: CASRNPGLAGADTQHF. The CDR3 DNA is TGTGCCAGCAGGAATCCGGGACTAGCGGGAGCAGATACGCAGCATTTT.